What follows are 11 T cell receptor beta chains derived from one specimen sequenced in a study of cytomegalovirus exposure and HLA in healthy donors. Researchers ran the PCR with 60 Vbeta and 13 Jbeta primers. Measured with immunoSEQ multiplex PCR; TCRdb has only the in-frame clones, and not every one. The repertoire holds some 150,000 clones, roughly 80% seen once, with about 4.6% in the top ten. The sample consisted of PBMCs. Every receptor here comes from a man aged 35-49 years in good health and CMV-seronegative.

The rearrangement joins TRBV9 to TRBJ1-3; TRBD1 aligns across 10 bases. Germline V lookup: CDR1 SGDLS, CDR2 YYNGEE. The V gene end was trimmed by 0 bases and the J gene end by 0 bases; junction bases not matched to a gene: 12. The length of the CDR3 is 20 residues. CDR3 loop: CASSVVPIRDRGVSGNTIYF. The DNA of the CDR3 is TGTGCCAGCAGCGTAGTCCCTATCCGGGACAGGGGCGTCTCTGGAAACACCATATATTTT.

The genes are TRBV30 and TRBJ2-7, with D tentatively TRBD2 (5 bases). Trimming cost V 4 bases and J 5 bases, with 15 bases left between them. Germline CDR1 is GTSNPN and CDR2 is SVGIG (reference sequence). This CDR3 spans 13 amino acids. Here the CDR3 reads CAWTGMGMDEQYF. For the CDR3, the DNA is TGTGCCTGGACCGGGATGGGGATGGACGAGCAGTACTTC.

The DNA for the CDR3 is TGTGCCAGCAGAAAAGGACAGTCTGCGTGCACCATATATTTT. This sequence encodes CASRKGQSACTIYF. The genes are TRBV6-5 and TRBJ1-3; weak D call: TRBD1 (6 bases). This CDR3 has 14 amino acids. The germline V gene has CDR1 MNHEY and CDR2 SVGAGI. V was clipped by 6 bases and J by 9 bases, with 18 bases between them.

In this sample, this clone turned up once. CDR3 DNA: TGTGCCAGCAGCTCGATACCCAGGGGGGCGTTCTTC. Encoded protein: CASSSIPRGAFF. This chain uses TRBV11-2 with TRBJ2-1; D is perhaps TRBD1 (7 bases). V lost 4 bases, J lost 15 bases, and 16 bases lay in between. The CDR3 extends over 12 amino acids. The germline V gene has CDR1 SGHAT and CDR2 FQNNGV.

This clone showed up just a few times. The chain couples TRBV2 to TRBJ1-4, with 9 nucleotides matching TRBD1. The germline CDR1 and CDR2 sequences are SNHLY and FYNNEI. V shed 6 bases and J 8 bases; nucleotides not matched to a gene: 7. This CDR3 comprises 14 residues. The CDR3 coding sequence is TGTGCCAGCAGCGGGACAGGGCCAGGGGAAAAACTGTTTTTT. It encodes CASSGTGPGEKLFF.

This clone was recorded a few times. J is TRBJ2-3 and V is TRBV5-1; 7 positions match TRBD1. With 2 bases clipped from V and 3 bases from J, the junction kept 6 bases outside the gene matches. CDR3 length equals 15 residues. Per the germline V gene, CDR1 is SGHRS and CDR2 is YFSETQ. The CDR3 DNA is TGCGCCAGCAGCTTAAGGGGGCTGGTGACAGATACGCAGTATTTT. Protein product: CASSLRGLVTDTQYF.

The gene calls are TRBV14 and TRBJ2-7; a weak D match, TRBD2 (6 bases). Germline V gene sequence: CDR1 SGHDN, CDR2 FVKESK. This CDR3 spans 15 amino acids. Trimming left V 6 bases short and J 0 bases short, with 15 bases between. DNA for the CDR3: TGTGCCAGCAGTTCATCCGGGGAGGTCTCCTACGAGCAGTACTTC. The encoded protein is CASSSSGEVSYEQYF. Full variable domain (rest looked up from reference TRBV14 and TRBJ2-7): EAGVTQFPSHSVIEKGQTVTLRCDPISGHDNLYWYRRVMGKEIKFLLHFVKESKQDESGMPNNRFLAERTGGTYSTLKVQPAELEDSGVYFCASSSSGEVSYEQYFGPGTRLTVT.

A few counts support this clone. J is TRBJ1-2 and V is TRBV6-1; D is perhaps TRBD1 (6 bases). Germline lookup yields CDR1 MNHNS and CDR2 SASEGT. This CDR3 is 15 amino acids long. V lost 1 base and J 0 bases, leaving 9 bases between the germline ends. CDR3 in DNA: TGTGCCAGCAGTGAAGGTCCAGGGGCTAACTATGGCTACACCTTC. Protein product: CASSEGPGANYGYTF.

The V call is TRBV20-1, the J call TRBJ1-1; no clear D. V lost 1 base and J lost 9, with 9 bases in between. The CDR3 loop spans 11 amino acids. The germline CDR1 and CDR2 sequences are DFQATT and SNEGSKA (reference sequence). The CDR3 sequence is CSARGAGKAFF. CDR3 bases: TGCAGTGCTAGAGGGGCGGGAAAAGCTTTCTTT.

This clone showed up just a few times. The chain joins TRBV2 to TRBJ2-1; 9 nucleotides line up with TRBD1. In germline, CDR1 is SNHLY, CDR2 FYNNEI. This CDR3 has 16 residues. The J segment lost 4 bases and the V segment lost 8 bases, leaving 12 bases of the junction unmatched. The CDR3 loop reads CASSTGGTGWYNEQFF. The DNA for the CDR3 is TGTGCCAGCTCCACCGGGGGGACAGGGTGGTACAATGAGCAGTTCTTC.

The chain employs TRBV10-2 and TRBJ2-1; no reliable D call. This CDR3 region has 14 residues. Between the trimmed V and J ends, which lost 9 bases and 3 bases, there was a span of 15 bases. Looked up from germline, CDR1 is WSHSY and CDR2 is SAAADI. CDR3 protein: CASSRTAGYNEQFF. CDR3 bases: TGCGCCAGTAGTCGTACAGCAGGCTACAATGAGCAGTTCTTC.